These T cell receptor beta chains were read from a single sample in a study of immune heterogeneity within non-small cell lung tumors. One entry per CDR3 protein results from TCRdb running MiXCR on the multiplex PCR reads. Here the sample spans about 3,300 distinct CDR3 sequences, 27% being singletons. Specimen: lung tumor tissue. The receptors originated from a man between 60 and 70 years old with non-small cell lung cancer. CDR3s include the opening cysteine and the closing phenylalanine or tryptophan. Fields, in order: V gene, J gene, clone size, D gene, CDR3 DNA, CDR3 protein. D genes are given only for firm matches. Some rows mark clone size as missing; the rest say once, few, many or name a class of expanded clone.

v_gene: TRBV20-1
j_gene: TRBJ1-5
abundance: once
d_gene: .
CDR3nt: TGCAGTGCTAGAGAATCCCCCAATCAGCCCCAGCATTTT
CDR3aa: CSARESPNQPQHF

v_gene: TRBV20-1
j_gene: TRBJ2-5
abundance: .
d_gene: .
CDR3nt: TGCAGTGCCCCCCCGCGGCTCCAAGAGACCCAGTACTTC
CDR3aa: CSAPPRLQETQYF

v_gene: TRBV20-1
j_gene: TRBJ1-5
abundance: medium-sized
d_gene: .
CDR3nt: TGCAGTGCTAGTGGCAGGTTGGGCCTCGGGGGTCAGCCCCAGCATTTT
CDR3aa: CSASGRLGLGGQPQHF

v_gene: TRBV4-2
j_gene: TRBJ2-7
abundance: .
d_gene: .
CDR3nt: TGTGCCAGCAGCCAAGAGCTAGTCGGCGAGCAGTACTTC
CDR3aa: CASSQELVGEQYF

v_gene: TRBV20-1
j_gene: TRBJ2-5
abundance: .
d_gene: TRBD2
CDR3nt: TGCAGTGCTAGAGATCTAGCGGAGGGCTGGGAGACCCAGTACTTC
CDR3aa: CSARDLAEGWETQYF

v_gene: TRBV5-1
j_gene: TRBJ1-1
abundance: few
d_gene: .
CDR3nt: TGCGCCAGCAGCTTGGGACAGGTGAACACTGAAGCTTTCTTT
CDR3aa: CASSLGQVNTEAFF

v_gene: TRBV28
j_gene: TRBJ1-3
abundance: once
d_gene: .
CDR3nt: TGTGCCAGCAGTCCCCAGGGCGGAGGAAACACCATATATTTT
CDR3aa: CASSPQGGGNTIYF

v_gene: TRBV11-1
j_gene: TRBJ2-5
abundance: .
d_gene: TRBD1
CDR3nt: TGTGCCAGCAGCTTAGGACCCGGACAGGGGCCCCAGGAGACCCAGTACTTC
CDR3aa: CASSLGPGQGPQETQYF

v_gene: TRBV4-1
j_gene: TRBJ2-7
abundance: medium-sized
d_gene: TRBD2
CDR3nt: TGCGCCAGCAGCCAAGAAGCTCCGGGACTAGCGGGGTCCTACGAGCAGTACTTC
CDR3aa: CASSQEAPGLAGSYEQYF

v_gene: TRBV7-8
j_gene: TRBJ2-7
abundance: medium-sized
d_gene: .
CDR3nt: TGTGCCAGCAGCTTAGGTCTCGAGCAGTACTTC
CDR3aa: CASSLGLEQYF

v_gene: TRBV11-2
j_gene: TRBJ1-1
abundance: .
d_gene: .
CDR3nt: TGTGCCAGCAGCTTAGCCGGAGGCGACACTGAAGCTTTCTTT
CDR3aa: CASSLAGGDTEAFF

v_gene: TRBV3-1
j_gene: TRBJ1-2
abundance: medium-sized
d_gene: .
CDR3nt: TGTGCCAGCAGCTCCCGGGCAGGACAAGCTAACTATGGCTACACCTTC
CDR3aa: CASSSRAGQANYGYTF

v_gene: TRBV7-3
j_gene: TRBJ2-2
abundance: .
d_gene: .
CDR3nt: TGTGCCAGCAGTTCTCCGACCTCCTATTGGCCGGGGGAGCTGTTTTTT
CDR3aa: CASSSPTSYWPGELFF

v_gene: TRBV10-3
j_gene: TRBJ2-7
abundance: few
d_gene: .
CDR3nt: TGTGCCATCAGTGAAGGAGGGTTCTCCTACGAGCAGTACTTC
CDR3aa: CAISEGGFSYEQYF

v_gene: TRBV6-1
j_gene: TRBJ2-1
abundance: medium-sized
d_gene: TRBD1
CDR3nt: TGTGCCAGCAGTGAACTAGACGGGACAGGGGACAATGAGCAGTTCTTC
CDR3aa: CASSELDGTGDNEQFF

v_gene: TRBV3-1
j_gene: TRBJ2-1
abundance: .
d_gene: TRBD2
CDR3nt: TGTGCCAGCAGTCCCATAGGTTCTGGAGCGGGAGGCCCTGGGGACGAGCAGTTCTTC
CDR3aa: CASSPIGSGAGGPGDEQFF

v_gene: TRBV12-3/TRBV12-4
j_gene: TRBJ2-7
abundance: large
d_gene: TRBD2
CDR3nt: TGTGCCAGCAGACTAGCGGCGACATACGAGCAGTACTTC
CDR3aa: CASRLAATYEQYF

v_gene: TRBV4-1
j_gene: TRBJ2-7
abundance: medium-sized
d_gene: TRBD1
CDR3nt: TGCGCCAGCAGCCACCCCGGGACAGGAACCTACGAGCAGTACTTC
CDR3aa: CASSHPGTGTYEQYF

v_gene: TRBV28
j_gene: TRBJ2-2
abundance: .
d_gene: .
CDR3nt: TGTGCCAGCAGGCCGGGCCGGGACGGCAACACCGGGGAGCTGTTTTTT
CDR3aa: CASRPGRDGNTGELFF

v_gene: TRBV11-2
j_gene: TRBJ1-4
abundance: .
d_gene: .
CDR3nt: TGTGCCAGCAGTGTGACAGTGGGGAATGAAAAACTGTTTTTT
CDR3aa: CASSVTVGNEKLFF

v_gene: TRBV2
j_gene: TRBJ1-5
abundance: .
d_gene: TRBD1
CDR3nt: TGTGCCAGCAGTTTGACAGGGGGACGCAATCAGCCCCAGCATTTT
CDR3aa: CASSLTGGRNQPQHF

v_gene: TRBV12-3/TRBV12-4
j_gene: TRBJ1-1
abundance: few
d_gene: .
CDR3nt: TGTGCCAGCAGTTTAGTTGGGCCGAGCGGTAGCACTGAAGCTTTCTTT
CDR3aa: CASSLVGPSGSTEAFF

v_gene: TRBV4-1
j_gene: TRBJ1-6
abundance: .
d_gene: .
CDR3nt: TGCGCCAGCAGCCAAGATAGAGGAGGGGCGTCCTATAATTCACCCCTCCACTTT
CDR3aa: CASSQDRGGASYNSPLHF

v_gene: TRBV27
j_gene: TRBJ1-5
abundance: medium-sized
d_gene: .
CDR3nt: TGTGCCAGCAGTTTATCCTACAGGAGCAATCAGCCCCAGCATTTT
CDR3aa: CASSLSYRSNQPQHF

v_gene: TRBV28
j_gene: TRBJ2-7
abundance: large
d_gene: .
CDR3nt: TGTGCCAGCCGATTATTGAGGACTGAGAGGGAATACGAGCAGTACTTC
CDR3aa: CASRLLRTEREYEQYF

v_gene: TRBV3-1
j_gene: TRBJ1-3
abundance: few
d_gene: .
CDR3nt: TGTGCCAGCAGCCAAGCACCGACTGGTGGAAACACCATATATTTT
CDR3aa: CASSQAPTGGNTIYF

v_gene: TRBV19
j_gene: TRBJ1-5
abundance: few
d_gene: TRBD1
CDR3nt: TGTGCCAGTAGCCTACAGGGGATGCGCAATCAGCCCCAGCATTTT
CDR3aa: CASSLQGMRNQPQHF